This is a list of T cell receptor beta chains from one sample in a study of T cells in localized non-small cell lung cancer. Libraries were prepared by immunoSEQ multiplex PCR; TCRdb keeps only in-frame clonotypes and omits some of them. In the table there are tens of thousands of clones, approximately 84% of which are singletons. Sample: peripheral blood, taken before any cancer treatment. These receptors came from a female donor over 55 with stage I lung adenocarcinoma. The CDR3 runs from the conserved cysteine through the conserved F or W. The D gene is left open where the match is weak. Size values are once, few and many counts, or a class for expanded clones, and some rows have none.

j_call clone_size v_call d_call cdr3_nt cdr3_aa
TRBJ1-1 . TRBV6-5 . TGTGCCAGTTTAAAGACCGGACAGCCGAACACTGAAGCTTTCTTT CASLKTGQPNTEAFF
TRBJ1-1 . TRBV5-4 . TGTGCCAGCAGCTTGGGGGTGGGAGGAGTAATGAACACTGAAGCTTTCTTT CASSLGVGGVMNTEAFF
TRBJ2-2 once TRBV7-3 TRBD1 TGTGCCAGCAGCCGAAGGACAGGGGAAACCGGGGAGCTGTTTTTT CASSRRTGETGELFF
TRBJ2-2 . TRBV7-9 TRBD1 TGTGCCAGCAGCACAACGGACAGGGGTGGTGACACCGGGGAGCTGTTTTTT CASSTTDRGGDTGELFF
TRBJ1-2 once TRBV7-2 . TGTGCCAGCAGCTCATGGGGGGGCTATGGCTACACCTTC CASSSWGGYGYTF
TRBJ2-2 . TRBV6-6 TRBD2 TGTGCCAGCACCTCGGCGGGACTAACTAACACCGGGGAGCTGTTTTTT CASTSAGLTNTGELFF
TRBJ1-1 . TRBV5-6 . TGTGCCAGCAGCCGGGTCCTCAAGGGCACTGAAGCTTTCTTT CASSRVLKGTEAFF
TRBJ2-1 once TRBV5-1 TRBD2 TGCGCCAGCAGCTTGGACAGCGGGGCTTACAATGAGCAGTTCTTC CASSLDSGAYNEQFF
TRBJ1-3 . TRBV21-1 . . CASSKALWFGGGTNTIYF
TRBJ1-1 . TRBV9 . TGTGCCAGCAGCGTAGGTACAGGGAAGAGCACTGAAGCTTTCTTT CASSVGTGKSTEAFF
TRBJ2-5 . TRBV5-3 . TGTGCCAGAAGCTTAGTAAATCCTTTCCTCGGAGAGACCCAGTACTTC CARSLVNPFLGETQYF
TRBJ1-1 . TRBV6-6 . TGTGCCAGCAGTTACGGGCAAGACACTGAAGCTTTCTTT CASSYGQDTEAFF
TRBJ2-2 . TRBV4-1 . TGCGCCAGCAGCTCCAGAGGGTCGGGGACCGGGGAGCTGTTTTTT CASSSRGSGTGELFF
TRBJ2-7 . TRBV7-8 . TGTGCCAGCAGCTTAGAGTCCCAACCCTACGAGCAGTACTTC CASSLESQPYEQYF
TRBJ2-5 . TRBV29-1 TRBD2 TGCAGCCTTATAGCGGGATTGGAGACCCAGTACTTC CSLIAGLETQYF
TRBJ2-5 . TRBV20-1 . TGCAGTGCTTGGACTAAAGAGACCCAGTACTTC CSAWTKETQYF
TRBJ1-3 . TRBV7-9 . TGTGCCAGCAGCTTAGTGGAGAGCTCTGGAAACACCATATATTTT CASSLVESSGNTIYF
TRBJ1-1 once TRBV7-9 . TGTGCCAGCAGCCGGGACGCCCTATTAGCTTTCTTT CASSRDALLAFF
TRBJ2-7 . TRBV4-1 . TGCGCCAGCAGCCAAGAGGAGGGGAGCTCCTACGAGCAGTACTTC CASSQEEGSSYEQYF
TRBJ2-3 . TRBV10-2 . TGCGCCAGCAGTCCCCAGGGGCCGGGCACAGATACGCAGTATTTT CASSPQGPGTDTQYF
TRBJ1-2 . TRBV4-1 . TGCGCCAGCAGCCAAACCGGCGGGAACTATGGCTACACCTTC CASSQTGGNYGYTF
TRBJ1-1 . TRBV11-3 . TGTGCCAGCAGCTTGGTGGGGGCAGAAGCTTTCTTT CASSLVGAEAFF